This TCR beta chain was recorded in a study of human T cells and chemical hapten exposure. Study as a whole: Variation in per-sample TCR yields came mainly from small pooled library volume differences.

Germline values: CDR1 SQVTM, CDR2 ANQGSEA. V was pared by 5 bases and J by 3 bases, with 13 bases of the junction left unmatched. The CDR3 runs 16 residues. This clonotype was counted a few times. Time point here: healthy volunteer bleed at 6 weeks. The starting material, unfractionated whole blood, was used for total RNA extraction. For the library, individual cDNA molecules each received unique molecular identifiers. TCRdb passed the RACE reads through MiXCR, listing each CDR3 protein once. The table includes some 65,000 distinct CDR3 sequences, 6% to 7% detected once. Sequencing used whole blood. The gene calls are TRBV29-1 and TRBJ2-3, with TRBD1 identical over 8 bases. The TCR comes from a female donor in good health. Some clones in this sample may be carry-over from other donors' samples. Written as DNA, the CDR3 is TGCAGCGTTCTCGCGGGCCGTGACAGGGGTACAGATACGCAGTATTTT. Residues: CSVLAGRDRGTDTQYF.